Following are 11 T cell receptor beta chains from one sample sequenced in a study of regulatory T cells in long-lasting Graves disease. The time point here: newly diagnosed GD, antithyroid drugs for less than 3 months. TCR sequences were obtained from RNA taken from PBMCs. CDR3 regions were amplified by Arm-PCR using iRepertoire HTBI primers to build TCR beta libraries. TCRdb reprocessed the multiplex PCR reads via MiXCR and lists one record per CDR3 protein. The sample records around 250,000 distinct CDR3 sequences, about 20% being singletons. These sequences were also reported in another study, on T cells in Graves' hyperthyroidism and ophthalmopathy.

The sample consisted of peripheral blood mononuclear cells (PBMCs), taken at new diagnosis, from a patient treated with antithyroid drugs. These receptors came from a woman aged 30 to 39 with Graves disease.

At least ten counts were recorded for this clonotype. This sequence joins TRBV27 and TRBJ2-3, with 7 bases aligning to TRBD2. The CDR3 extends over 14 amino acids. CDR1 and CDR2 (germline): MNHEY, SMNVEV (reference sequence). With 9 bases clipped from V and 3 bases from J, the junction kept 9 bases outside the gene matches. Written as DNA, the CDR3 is TGTGCCAGGGACTGGCGGGGGAATACAGATACGCAGTATTTT. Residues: CARDWRGNTDTQYF.

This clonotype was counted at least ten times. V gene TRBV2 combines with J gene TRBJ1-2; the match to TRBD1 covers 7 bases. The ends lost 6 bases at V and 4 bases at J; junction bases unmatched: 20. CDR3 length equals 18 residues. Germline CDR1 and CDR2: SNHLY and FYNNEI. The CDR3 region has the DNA TGTGCCAGCAGGGGGACTGTTGCGCCAGGGGGAGGAATCTATGGCTACACCTTC. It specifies CASRGTVAPGGGIYGYTF.

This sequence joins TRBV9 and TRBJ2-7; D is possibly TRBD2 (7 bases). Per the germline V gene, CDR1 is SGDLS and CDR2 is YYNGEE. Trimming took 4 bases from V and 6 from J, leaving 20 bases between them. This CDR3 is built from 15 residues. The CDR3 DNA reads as TGTGCCAGCAGCCCTCGAGGGGGAGGGTCGGCCGAGCAGTACTTC. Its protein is CASSPRGGGSAEQYF.

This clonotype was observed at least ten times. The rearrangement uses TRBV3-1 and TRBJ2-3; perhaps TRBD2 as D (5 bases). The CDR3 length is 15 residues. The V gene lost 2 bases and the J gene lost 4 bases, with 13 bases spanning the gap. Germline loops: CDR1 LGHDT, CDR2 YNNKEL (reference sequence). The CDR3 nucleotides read TGTGCCAGCAGCCAATGGTTGCGGGCCCCAGATACGCAGTATTTT. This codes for CASSQWLRAPDTQYF.

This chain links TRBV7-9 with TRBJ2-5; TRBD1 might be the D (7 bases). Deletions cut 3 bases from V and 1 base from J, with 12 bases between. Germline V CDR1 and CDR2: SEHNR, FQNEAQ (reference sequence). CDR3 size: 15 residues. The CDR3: CASSFRGDTQETQYF. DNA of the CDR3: TGTGCCAGCAGCTTCAGGGGGGATACCCAAGAGACCCAGTACTTC.

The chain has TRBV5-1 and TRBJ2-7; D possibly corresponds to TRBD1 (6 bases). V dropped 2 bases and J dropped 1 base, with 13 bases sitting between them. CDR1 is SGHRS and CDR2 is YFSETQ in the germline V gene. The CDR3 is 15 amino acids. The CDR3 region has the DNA TGCGCCAGCAGCTTAAACCGGGACAAGTCCTACGAGCAGTACTTC. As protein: CASSLNRDKSYEQYF.

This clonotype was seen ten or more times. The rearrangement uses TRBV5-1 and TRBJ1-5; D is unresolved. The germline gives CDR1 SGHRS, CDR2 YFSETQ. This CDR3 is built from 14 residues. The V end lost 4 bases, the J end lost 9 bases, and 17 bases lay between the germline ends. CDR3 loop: CASSLGVVGGPQHF. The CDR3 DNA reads TGCGCCAGCAGCCTAGGAGTCGTCGGTGGGCCCCAGCATTTT.

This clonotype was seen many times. CDR3 DNA: TGCAGTGCTAGAGATCCTCTCCGAGGATCCTTCGATGGCTACACCTTC. It translates to CSARDPLRGSFDGYTF. The chain uses TRBV20-1 and TRBJ1-2, with unresolved D. This CDR3 spans 16 amino acids. Trimming took 0 bases from V and 6 from J, leaving 20 bases between them. Germline lookup yields CDR1 DFQATT and CDR2 SNEGSKA (reference sequence).

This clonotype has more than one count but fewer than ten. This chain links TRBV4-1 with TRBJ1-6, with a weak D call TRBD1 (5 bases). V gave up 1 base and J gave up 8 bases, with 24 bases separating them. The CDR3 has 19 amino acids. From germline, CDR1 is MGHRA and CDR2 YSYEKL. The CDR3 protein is CASSQGSWGGSKFYSPLHF. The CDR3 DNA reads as TGCGCCAGCAGCCAAGGCTCCTGGGGGGGGAGTAAATTTTATTCACCCCTCCACTTT.

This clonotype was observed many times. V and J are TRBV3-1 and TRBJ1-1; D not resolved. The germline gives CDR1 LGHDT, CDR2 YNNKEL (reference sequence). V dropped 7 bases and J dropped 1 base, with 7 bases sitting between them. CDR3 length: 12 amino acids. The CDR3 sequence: CASTWGNTEAFF. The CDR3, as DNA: TGTGCCAGCACCTGGGGGAACACTGAAGCTTTCTTT.

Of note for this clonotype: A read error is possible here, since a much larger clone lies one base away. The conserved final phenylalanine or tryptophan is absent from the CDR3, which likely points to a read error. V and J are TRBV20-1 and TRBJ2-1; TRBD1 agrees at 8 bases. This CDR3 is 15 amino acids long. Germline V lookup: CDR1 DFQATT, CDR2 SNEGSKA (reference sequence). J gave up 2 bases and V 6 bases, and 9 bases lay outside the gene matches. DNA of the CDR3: TGCAGTGCCCCAGACAGGGGATTCCCCTACAATGAGCAGTTCGTC. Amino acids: CSAPDRGFPYNEQFV.